The rows below give T cell receptor beta chains drawn from one sample of a study of T cell responses to AZD1222 COVID-19 vaccine. Assay: immunoSEQ multiplex PCR; the TCRdb copy retains only in-frame clones and omits some. The sample records about 120,000 clones, approximately 91% being singletons. The sequenced sample was peripheral blood, obtained on day 0 of AZD1222 vaccination. These receptors were taken from an adult in good health. The CDR3 runs from the conserved cysteine through the conserved F or W. Each record gives: V gene, clone size, J gene, D gene, CDR3 protein, CDR3 DNA. The D gene is left open where the match is weak. Some rows have no size entry. The others give once, few or many, or a class for an expanded clone.

>TRBV2|NA|TRBJ2-3|NA
CASGGQPDTQYF
TGTGCCAGCGGGGGGCAGCCAGATACGCAGTATTTT
>TRBV7-8|NA|TRBJ1-2|NA
CASSLPGTYGYTF
TGTGCCAGCAGCTTACCGGGGACCTATGGCTACACCTTC
>TRBV12-5|few|TRBJ2-3|NA
CASGLATAVGGPDTQYF
TGTGCTAGTGGTTTGGCCACGGCGGTCGGAGGCCCAGATACGCAGTATTTT
>TRBV7-9|NA|TRBJ1-4|NA
CATSVTNEKLFF
TGTGCCACCTCGGTAACTAATGAAAAACTGTTTTTT
>TRBV28|NA|TRBJ1-2|TRBD1
CASSSYSGGDNYGYTF
TGTGCCAGCAGTTCGTATTCAGGGGGGGATAACTATGGCTACACCTTC
>TRBV19|NA|TRBJ1-2|NA
CASYPPGLKDYGYTF
TGTGCCTCCTACCCCCCAGGGTTGAAGGACTATGGCTACACCTTC
>TRBV6-2/TRBV6-3|NA|TRBJ1-2|NA
CASSYRGTAANYGYTF
TGTGCCAGCAGTTACCGAGGGACGGCAGCTAACTATGGCTACACCTTC
>TRBV7-9|few|TRBJ1-1|NA
CASSSSTAEAFF
TGTGCCAGCAGCTCGTCGACGGCTGAAGCTTTCTTT
>TRBV18|NA|TRBJ1-6|TRBD1
CASSQTGGSYNSPLHF
TGTGCCAGCTCACAGACAGGGGGCTCCTATAATTCACCCCTCCACTTT
>TRBV27|NA|TRBJ1-1|NA
CASSLKSGTEAFF
TGTGCCAGCAGTCTGAAAAGCGGGACTGAAGCTTTCTTT
>TRBV5-6|NA|TRBJ2-3|TRBD2
CASSLYGRGTDTQYF
TGTGCCAGCAGCTTGTACGGGAGGGGCACAGATACGCAGTATTTT
>TRBV14|NA|TRBJ2-7|TRBD1
CASSQPRTGNYEQYF
TGTGCCAGCAGCCAACCCAGGACAGGTAACTACGAGCAGTACTTC
>TRBV28|NA|TRBJ1-5|NA
CASSSPWTDNQPQHF
TGTGCCAGCAGTTCCCCCTGGACAGACAATCAGCCCCAGCATTTT
>TRBV7-9|NA|TRBJ2-2|NA
CASSLGQISNTGELFF
TGTGCCAGCAGCTTAGGGCAGATATCGAACACCGGGGAGCTGTTTTTT
>TRBV5-4|NA|TRBJ2-1|TRBD2
CASSLAQLAGVVHEQFF
TGTGCCAGCAGCTTGGCCCAACTAGCGGGAGTGGTTCATGAGCAGTTCTTC
>TRBV6-2/TRBV6-3|NA|TRBJ2-7|NA
CASSGAGWREQYF
TGTGCCAGCAGTGGGGCGGGATGGAGGGAGCAGTACTTC
>TRBV10-3|NA|TRBJ1-5|NA
CAISEIRTDNNQPQHF
TGTGCCATCAGTGAAATCAGGACAGACAACAATCAGCCCCAGCATTTT
>TRBV29-1|NA|TRBJ2-1|TRBD2
CSFSGSSYNEQFF
TGCAGCTTTAGCGGGAGCTCCTACAATGAGCAGTTCTTC
>TRBV5-1|NA|TRBJ2-1|TRBD2
CASRILAGSYNEQFF
TGCGCCAGCAGAATACTAGCGGGGAGCTACAATGAGCAGTTCTTC
>TRBV7-8|NA|TRBJ2-7|NA
CASSLAAGWSYEQYF
TGTGCCAGCAGCTTAGCAGCAGGGTGGTCCTACGAGCAGTACTTC
>TRBV4-3|once|TRBJ1-2|NA
CASSPTLGGNYGYTF
TGCGCCAGCAGCCCTACCTTGGGGGGGAACTATGGCTACACCTTC
>TRBV18|NA|TRBJ2-1|NA
CASSPYDGENEQFF
TGTGCCAGCTCACCATATGACGGCGAGAATGAGCAGTTCTTC
>TRBV30|NA|TRBJ1-2|NA
CAWSLGPPGYGYTF
TGTGCCTGGAGTCTGGGTCCCCCGGGATATGGCTACACCTTC
>TRBV30|NA|TRBJ2-7|TRBD2
CAWSVRSVSGSRREQYF
TGTGCCTGGAGTGTACGGTCGGTTAGCGGGAGCCGTCGCGAGCAGTACTTC